What follows is one T cell receptor beta chain and its context. Per the authors' pipeline: By means of reference gene primer amplification, nucleated cell counts were estimated. Sequenced by immunoSEQ multiplex PCR; TCRdb stores in-frame clones only, minus some. That table furnishes V, J and clone size, whereas the DNA furnished D and trimming. This sample has 20,000 to 30,000 clones, with over 70% found just once. The CDR3 consists of 15 residues. V lost 3 bases, J lost 8 bases, and 8 bases stayed unmatched. Germline assignment: CDR1 MNHNS and CDR2 SASEGT. This record comes from a study of blood T cell repertoires in COVID-19. Looking at the study overall: Spain, Italy and the United States supplied samples that represented acute and convalescent COVID-19. Nucleic acid was either cDNA or gDNA, and it came from T cells, B-cell-depleted T cells, or PBMCs.

Sequenced sample: peripheral blood. The TCR was taken from a man at least 80 years old with active or convalescent COVID-19. The genes are TRBV6-1 and TRBJ2-3; 10 bases are shared with TRBD2. The CDR3 loop reads CASSEPGLAIVTQYF. CDR3 coding DNA: TGTGCCAGCAGTGAGCCGGGACTAGCGATCGTTACGCAGTATTTT.